The 25 T cell receptor beta chains below come from one sample, sequenced in a study of blood T cell repertoires in COVID-19. Measured with immunoSEQ multiplex PCR; TCRdb has only the in-frame clones, and not every one. In the table there are approximately 480,000 clones, roughly nine tenths of which are singletons. Sequencing used PBMCs or T cells enriched from blood (not recorded which). Every receptor here comes from a woman between 18 and 29 years old who had recovered from COVID-19.

The V and J genes are TRBV7-2 and TRBJ2-3; TRBD1 is a possible D gene (6 bases). With 3 bases removed from V and 6 bases from J, the gap between germline ends came to 13 bases. In germline, CDR1 is SGHTA, CDR2 FQGNSA. The CDR3 contains 14 residues. The CDR3: CASSLTGPSDTQYF. CDR3 nucleotide sequence: TGTGCCAGCAGCTTGACAGGACCTAGTGATACGCAGTATTTT. Together with reference TRBV7-2 and TRBJ2-3, the CDR3 gives the full variable domain: GAGVSQSPSNKVTEKGKDVELRCDPISGHTALYWYRQSLGQGLEFLIYFQGNSAPDKSGLPSDRFSAERTGGSVSTLTIQRTQQEDSAVYLCASSLTGPSDTQYFGPGTRLTVL.

In DNA, the CDR3 is TGTGCCAGCAGTTTTTCAGGGTGGATCTATGGCTACACCTTC. This gives the protein CASSFSGWIYGYTF. V is TRBV28 and J is TRBJ1-2; D may be TRBD1 (5 bases). Germline V gives CDR1 MDHEN, CDR2 SYDVKM. The CDR3 is 14 residues long. Trimming took 3 bases from V and 4 from J, leaving 12 bases between them.

This rearrangement joins TRBV25-1 to TRBJ1-3, with D perhaps TRBD1 (5 bases). Germline assignment: CDR1 MGHDK and CDR2 SYGVNS. The CDR3 runs 14 residues. Trimming removed 7 bases from V and 4 bases from J, with 14 bases in between. The CDR3 DNA reads as TGTGCCAGCACGGCGAGGGGAGGAGGAAACACCATATATTTT. Residues: CASTARGGGNTIYF. Full variable domain (remainder filled in from reference TRBV25-1 and TRBJ1-3): EADIYQTPRYLVIGTGKKITLECSQTMGHDKMYWYQQDPGMELHLIHYSYGVNSTEKGDLSSESTVSRIRTEHFPLTLESARPSHTSQYLCASTARGGGNTIYFGEGSWLTVV.

Ten or more counts support this clone. The chain is built from TRBV7-9 and TRBJ1-2; TRBD1 matches at 8 bases. V dropped 5 bases and J dropped 6; count of bases not matched to a gene: 2. Per germline, CDR1 SEHNR and CDR2 FQNEAQ (reference sequence). The CDR3 has 12 amino acids. The CDR3 sequence is CASSQTGDGYTF. In nucleotides, the CDR3 is TGTGCCAGCAGCCAGACAGGGGATGGCTACACCTTC.

This clone was seen just once. The chain is built from TRBV7-9 and TRBJ1-1; D is unresolved. The CDR3 is 16 amino acids. Deletions cut 5 bases from V and 4 bases from J, with 20 bases between. Germline lookup yields CDR1 SEHNR and CDR2 FQNEAQ (reference sequence). The CDR3 loop is CASSLMGGLMGTEAFF. CDR3 in DNA: TGTGCCAGCAGCCTTATGGGAGGTCTGATGGGCACTGAAGCTTTCTTT.

The genes are TRBV14 and TRBJ1-1; D gene ambiguous. V was shortened by 4 bases and J by 4 bases, with 19 bases between the two germline ends. CDR1 and CDR2 (germline): SGHDN, FVKESK. The CDR3 loop spans 16 amino acids. The CDR3 loop reads CASSPVLSIVPTEAFF. DNA of the CDR3: TGTGCCAGCAGCCCCGTTTTGTCCATAGTCCCCACTGAAGCTTTCTTT.

J is TRBJ1-3 and V is TRBV2; a weak D match, TRBD1 (6 bases). The germline gives CDR1 SNHLY, CDR2 FYNNEI. The CDR3 extends over 17 amino acids. The ends were cut back, 1 base at V and 2 bases at J, with 15 bases in the middle. The CDR3 region is CASSEEGGDTTGNTIYF. The CDR3 DNA reads as TGTGCCAGCAGTGAAGAAGGGGGGGACACAACTGGAAACACCATATATTTT.

This chain connects TRBV18 to TRBJ1-4; the D gene is possibly TRBD1 (6 bases). This CDR3 has 14 residues. Trimming left V 6 bases short and J 1 base short, with 9 bases between. The germline CDR1 and CDR2 sequences are KGHSH and LQKENI. The DNA for the CDR3 is TGTGCCAGCTCCGCGGACAGAACTAATGAAAAACTGTTTTTT. This encodes CASSADRTNEKLFF. The full variable domain, in which reference TRBV18 and TRBJ1-4 provide the parts outside the CDR3, is NAGVMQNPRHLVRRRGQEARLRCSPMKGHSHVYWYRQLPEEGLKFMVYLQKENIIDESGMPKERFSAEFPKEGPSILRIQQVVRGDSAAYFCASSADRTNEKLFFGSGTQLSVL.

The rearrangement joins TRBV30 to TRBJ1-4; possible D gene TRBD1, 5 bases. V was pared by 5 bases and J by 2 bases, with 12 bases between. The CDR3 runs 14 residues. Per germline, CDR1 GTSNPN and CDR2 SVGIG (reference sequence). The CDR3, as DNA: TGTGCCTGGTCAAGACAGCGTACTAATGAAAAACTGTTTTTT. Its protein product is CAWSRQRTNEKLFF.

The chain has TRBV10-3 and TRBJ2-3, with D possibly matching TRBD2 (5 bases). The CDR3 is 14 residues long. V was pared by 11 bases and J by 3 bases, with 18 bases between. Germline V CDR1 and CDR2: ENHRY, SYGVKD. The CDR3, as DNA: TGTGCCCACAGCCAGGCGGAGGTAACAGATACGCAGTATTTT. This sequence encodes CAHSQAEVTDTQYF.

This chain links TRBV7-9 with TRBJ1-2; D is unresolved. In germline, CDR1 is SEHNR, CDR2 FQNEAQ (reference sequence). Trimming removed 5 bases from V and 8 bases from J, with 24 bases in between. CDR3 length: 16 amino acids. CDR3 region: CASSHLLSRPIFGYTF. In DNA, the CDR3 is TGTGCCAGCAGCCACCTACTCAGCAGGCCTATTTTCGGCTACACCTTC.

The gene calls are TRBV14 and TRBJ1-4; D may be TRBD1 (6 bases). V was cut by 3 bases and J by 3 bases, with 8 bases left in between. The CDR3 spans 14 residues. From germline, CDR1 is SGHDN and CDR2 FVKESK. CDR3 DNA: TGTGCCAGCAGCCAGGGGGCTGCTAATGAAAAACTGTTTTTT. This translates into CASSQGAANEKLFF. Complete variable domain (other parts from reference TRBV14 and TRBJ1-4): EAGVTQFPSHSVIEKGQTVTLRCDPISGHDNLYWYRRVMGKEIKFLLHFVKESKQDESGMPNNRFLAERTGGTYSTLKVQPAELEDSGVYFCASSQGAANEKLFFGSGTQLSVL.

This rearrangement joins TRBV28 to TRBJ2-1, with D possibly matching TRBD2 (6 bases). The V end was cut by 6 bases, the J end by 10 bases, with 19 bases between. CDR3 length: 14 residues. Germline V CDR1 and CDR2: MDHEN, SYDVKM. CDR3 sequence (DNA): TGTGCCAGCAGCCGTCCGCGGGGAATGTGGGAGCAGTTCTTC. Its translation is CASSRPRGMWEQFF.

The J gene is TRBJ2-5, the V gene TRBV7-9; 7 nucleotides line up with TRBD2. V was pared by 3 bases and J by 1 base, with 8 bases of the junction left unmatched. Germline V CDR1 and CDR2: SEHNR, FQNEAQ (reference sequence). This CDR3 is 16 amino acids long. The CDR3 DNA sequence: TGTGCCAGCAGCTTCCAACAGAGCGGGGCCCAAGAGACCCAGTACTTC. Translated: CASSFQQSGAQETQYF.

This rearrangement joins TRBV5-1 to TRBJ2-5; TRBD2 is a possible D gene (6 bases). Germline-derived CDR1 and CDR2 are SGHRS and YFSETQ. Trimming pared 0 bases from V and 9 bases from J, leaving 18 bases between. This CDR3 has 15 amino acids. In DNA form, the CDR3 reads TGCGCCAGCAGCTTGGCCGTGGGAACGGGACTGGCCCAGTACTTC. It is translated as CASSLAVGTGLAQYF.

This clone was seen only a few times. The gene calls are TRBV5-1 and TRBJ2-3, with D possibly TRBD1 on 6 matching bases. V was clipped by 4 bases and J by 0 bases, with 15 bases between them. CDR1 is SGHRS and CDR2 is YFSETQ in the germline V gene. The CDR3 loop spans 16 amino acids. The CDR3 spells CASSHGQYFSTDTQYF. DNA for the CDR3: TGCGCCAGCAGCCACGGACAGTACTTTAGCACAGATACGCAGTATTTT.

The gene calls are TRBV6-5 and TRBJ1-2, with a weak D call TRBD1 (5 bases). The CDR3 runs 12 residues. The ends were cut back, 7 bases at V and 7 bases at J, with 13 bases in the middle. Looked up from germline, CDR1 is MNHEY and CDR2 is SVGAGI. CDR3 coding DNA: TGTGCCAGCACCCAGGGTACGGGTGGCTACACCTTC. As protein: CASTQGTGGYTF.

V gene TRBV6-5 combines with J gene TRBJ1-1; no reliable D call. V lost 3 bases, J lost 8 bases, and 7 bases lay in between. Per the germline V gene, CDR1 is MNHEY and CDR2 is SVGAGI. This CDR3 has 11 residues. The CDR3 spells CASSYGQEAFF. DNA for the CDR3: TGTGCCAGCAGTTATGGGCAGGAAGCTTTCTTT.

This clone was recorded a few times. The chain recombines TRBV12-3 or TRBV12-4 with TRBJ1-1, with a possible D match to TRBD1 (6 bases). CDR3 size: 13 residues. Trimming took off 6 bases at V and 5 bases at J, with 13 bases between the two ends. CDR3 DNA sequence: TGTGCCAGCAGCCCAATACAGGGAACTGAAGCTTTCTTT. This translates into CASSPIQGTEAFF.

This chain joins TRBV6-5 and TRBJ2-2, with TRBD1 identical over 9 bases. V shed 4 bases and J 4 bases; nucleotides not matched to a gene: 1. CDR1 and CDR2 from the germline V gene are MNHEY and SVGAGI. This CDR3 is built from 14 residues. CDR3 nucleotides: TGTGCCAGCAGTTCGGGACAGGGCACCGGGGAGCTGTTTTTT. Amino acid sequence: CASSSGQGTGELFF.

This rearrangement joins TRBV6-5 to TRBJ1-2; D is unclear. The CDR3 runs 14 residues. The V and J ends lost 6 bases and 3 bases respectively, with 14 bases between them. The germline CDR1 and CDR2 sequences are MNHEY and SVGAGI. The CDR3 is CASSRPGFYYGYTF. CDR3 bases: TGTGCCAGCAGCCGCCCAGGATTTTACTATGGCTACACCTTC.

The rearrangement uses TRBV7-9 and TRBJ1-4; 9 positions agree with TRBD1. Trimming took 5 bases from V and 7 from J; bases not matched to a gene: 5. Germline assignment: CDR1 SEHNR and CDR2 FQNEAQ (reference sequence). There are 14 residues in the CDR3. The CDR3 reads CASSTGQGVEKLFF. DNA for the CDR3: TGTGCCAGCAGCACGGGACAGGGTGTTGAAAAACTGTTTTTT.

This rearrangement joins TRBV11-2 to TRBJ2-7, with a weak D call TRBD2 (6 bases). With 4 bases removed from V and 2 bases from J, the gap between germline ends came to 15 bases. Per germline, CDR1 SGHAT and CDR2 FQNNGV. The CDR3 runs 15 residues. In DNA, the CDR3 is TGTGCCAGCAGCTGGGCGGGGACGCTTGCCTACGAGCAGTACTTC. This translates into CASSWAGTLAYEQYF.

The rearrangement joins TRBV5-5 to TRBJ1-1; perhaps TRBD1 as D (5 bases). CDR1 is SGHKS and CDR2 is YYEKEE in the germline V gene (reference sequence). The CDR3 has 15 residues. V shed 7 bases and J shed 5 bases, with 21 bases lying between them. For the CDR3, the DNA is TGTGCCAGCTCCCTAATCCTTTCCGGGGGAACTGAAGCTTTCTTT. Amino acid sequence: CASSLILSGGTEAFF. The full variable domain, completed using reference TRBV5-5 and TRBJ1-1, is DAGVTQSPTHLIKTRGQQVTLRCSPISGHKSVSWYQQVLGQGPQFIFQYYEKEERGRGNFPDRFSARQFPNYSSELNVNALLLGDSALYLCASSLILSGGTEAFFGQGTRLTVV.

The V call is TRBV4-1, the J call TRBJ2-1, with 12 positions matching TRBD2. CDR3 size: 16 residues. CDR1 is MGHRA, CDR2 YSYEKL, per germline. Losses at the gene ends were 4 bases for V and 0 bases for J; bases not matched to a gene: 1. CDR3 protein: CASSLLAGGSYNEQFF. The DNA for the CDR3 is TGCGCCAGCAGCCTACTAGCGGGGGGCTCCTACAATGAGCAGTTCTTC.